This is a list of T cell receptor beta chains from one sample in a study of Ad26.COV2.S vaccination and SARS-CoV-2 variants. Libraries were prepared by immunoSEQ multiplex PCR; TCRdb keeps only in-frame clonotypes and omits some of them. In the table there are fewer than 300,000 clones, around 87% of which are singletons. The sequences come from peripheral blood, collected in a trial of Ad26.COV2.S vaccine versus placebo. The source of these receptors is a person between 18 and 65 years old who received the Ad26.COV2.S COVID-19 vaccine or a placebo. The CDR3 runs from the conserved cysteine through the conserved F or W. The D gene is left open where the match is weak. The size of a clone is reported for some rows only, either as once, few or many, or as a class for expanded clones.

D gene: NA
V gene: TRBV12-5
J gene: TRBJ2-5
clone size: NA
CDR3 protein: CASGLPRQDDIQETQYF
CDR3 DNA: TGTGCTAGTGGTTTGCCCCGACAGGACGATATACAAGAGACCCAGTACTTC

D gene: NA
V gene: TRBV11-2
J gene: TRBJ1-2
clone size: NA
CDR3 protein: CASSLERSAYGYTF
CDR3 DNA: TGTGCCAGCAGCTTAGAACGGAGTGCCTATGGCTACACCTTC

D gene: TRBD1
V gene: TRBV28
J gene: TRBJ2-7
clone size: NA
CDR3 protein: CASSPQGALIYEQYF
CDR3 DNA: TGTGCCAGCAGTCCACAGGGGGCGCTGATCTACGAGCAGTACTTC

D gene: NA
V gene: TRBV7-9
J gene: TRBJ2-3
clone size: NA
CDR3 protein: CASSSRLEGADTQYF
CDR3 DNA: TGTGCCAGCAGCTCCCGACTAGAAGGGGCAGATACGCAGTATTTT

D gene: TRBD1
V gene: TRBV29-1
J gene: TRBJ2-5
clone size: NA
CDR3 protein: CSVVGQGGGETQYF
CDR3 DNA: TGCAGCGTTGTTGGACAGGGAGGAGGAGAGACCCAGTACTTC

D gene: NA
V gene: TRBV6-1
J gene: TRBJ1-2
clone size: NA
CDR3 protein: CASSDRPYGYTF
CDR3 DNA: TGTGCCAGCAGTGACAGGCCCTATGGCTACACCTTC

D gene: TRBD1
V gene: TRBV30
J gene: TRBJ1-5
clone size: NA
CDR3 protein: CAWSGQGVQPQHF
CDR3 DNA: TGTGCCTGGAGTGGACAGGGGGTACAGCCCCAGCATTTT

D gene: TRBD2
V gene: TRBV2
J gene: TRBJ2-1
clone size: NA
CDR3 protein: CASSGWTSGEGNEQFF
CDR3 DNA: TGTGCCAGCAGTGGCTGGACTAGCGGGGAAGGCAATGAGCAGTTCTTC

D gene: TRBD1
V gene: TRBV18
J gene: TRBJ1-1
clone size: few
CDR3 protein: CASSPPGTGNTEAFF
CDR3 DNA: TGTGCCAGCTCACCTCCCGGGACAGGAAACACTGAAGCTTTCTTT

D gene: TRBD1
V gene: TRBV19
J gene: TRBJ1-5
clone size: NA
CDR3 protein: CASREGQGLWQPQHF
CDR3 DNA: TGTGCCAGTAGGGAAGGACAGGGTCTGTGGCAGCCCCAGCATTTT